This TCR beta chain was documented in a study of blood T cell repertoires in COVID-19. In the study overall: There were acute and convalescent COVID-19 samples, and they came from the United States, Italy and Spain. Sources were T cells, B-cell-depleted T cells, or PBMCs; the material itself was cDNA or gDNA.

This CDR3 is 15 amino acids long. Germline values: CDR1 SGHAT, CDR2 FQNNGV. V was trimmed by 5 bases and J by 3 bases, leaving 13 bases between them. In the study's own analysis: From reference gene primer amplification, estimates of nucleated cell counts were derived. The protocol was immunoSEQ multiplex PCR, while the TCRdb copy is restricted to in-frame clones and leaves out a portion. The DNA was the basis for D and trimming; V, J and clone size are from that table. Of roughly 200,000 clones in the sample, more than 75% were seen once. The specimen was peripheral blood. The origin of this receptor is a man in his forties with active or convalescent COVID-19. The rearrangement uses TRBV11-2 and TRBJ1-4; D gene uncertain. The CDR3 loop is CASSRMRASNEKLFF. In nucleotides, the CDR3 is TGTGCCAGCAGCCGAATGCGGGCTTCTAATGAAAAACTGTTTTTT.